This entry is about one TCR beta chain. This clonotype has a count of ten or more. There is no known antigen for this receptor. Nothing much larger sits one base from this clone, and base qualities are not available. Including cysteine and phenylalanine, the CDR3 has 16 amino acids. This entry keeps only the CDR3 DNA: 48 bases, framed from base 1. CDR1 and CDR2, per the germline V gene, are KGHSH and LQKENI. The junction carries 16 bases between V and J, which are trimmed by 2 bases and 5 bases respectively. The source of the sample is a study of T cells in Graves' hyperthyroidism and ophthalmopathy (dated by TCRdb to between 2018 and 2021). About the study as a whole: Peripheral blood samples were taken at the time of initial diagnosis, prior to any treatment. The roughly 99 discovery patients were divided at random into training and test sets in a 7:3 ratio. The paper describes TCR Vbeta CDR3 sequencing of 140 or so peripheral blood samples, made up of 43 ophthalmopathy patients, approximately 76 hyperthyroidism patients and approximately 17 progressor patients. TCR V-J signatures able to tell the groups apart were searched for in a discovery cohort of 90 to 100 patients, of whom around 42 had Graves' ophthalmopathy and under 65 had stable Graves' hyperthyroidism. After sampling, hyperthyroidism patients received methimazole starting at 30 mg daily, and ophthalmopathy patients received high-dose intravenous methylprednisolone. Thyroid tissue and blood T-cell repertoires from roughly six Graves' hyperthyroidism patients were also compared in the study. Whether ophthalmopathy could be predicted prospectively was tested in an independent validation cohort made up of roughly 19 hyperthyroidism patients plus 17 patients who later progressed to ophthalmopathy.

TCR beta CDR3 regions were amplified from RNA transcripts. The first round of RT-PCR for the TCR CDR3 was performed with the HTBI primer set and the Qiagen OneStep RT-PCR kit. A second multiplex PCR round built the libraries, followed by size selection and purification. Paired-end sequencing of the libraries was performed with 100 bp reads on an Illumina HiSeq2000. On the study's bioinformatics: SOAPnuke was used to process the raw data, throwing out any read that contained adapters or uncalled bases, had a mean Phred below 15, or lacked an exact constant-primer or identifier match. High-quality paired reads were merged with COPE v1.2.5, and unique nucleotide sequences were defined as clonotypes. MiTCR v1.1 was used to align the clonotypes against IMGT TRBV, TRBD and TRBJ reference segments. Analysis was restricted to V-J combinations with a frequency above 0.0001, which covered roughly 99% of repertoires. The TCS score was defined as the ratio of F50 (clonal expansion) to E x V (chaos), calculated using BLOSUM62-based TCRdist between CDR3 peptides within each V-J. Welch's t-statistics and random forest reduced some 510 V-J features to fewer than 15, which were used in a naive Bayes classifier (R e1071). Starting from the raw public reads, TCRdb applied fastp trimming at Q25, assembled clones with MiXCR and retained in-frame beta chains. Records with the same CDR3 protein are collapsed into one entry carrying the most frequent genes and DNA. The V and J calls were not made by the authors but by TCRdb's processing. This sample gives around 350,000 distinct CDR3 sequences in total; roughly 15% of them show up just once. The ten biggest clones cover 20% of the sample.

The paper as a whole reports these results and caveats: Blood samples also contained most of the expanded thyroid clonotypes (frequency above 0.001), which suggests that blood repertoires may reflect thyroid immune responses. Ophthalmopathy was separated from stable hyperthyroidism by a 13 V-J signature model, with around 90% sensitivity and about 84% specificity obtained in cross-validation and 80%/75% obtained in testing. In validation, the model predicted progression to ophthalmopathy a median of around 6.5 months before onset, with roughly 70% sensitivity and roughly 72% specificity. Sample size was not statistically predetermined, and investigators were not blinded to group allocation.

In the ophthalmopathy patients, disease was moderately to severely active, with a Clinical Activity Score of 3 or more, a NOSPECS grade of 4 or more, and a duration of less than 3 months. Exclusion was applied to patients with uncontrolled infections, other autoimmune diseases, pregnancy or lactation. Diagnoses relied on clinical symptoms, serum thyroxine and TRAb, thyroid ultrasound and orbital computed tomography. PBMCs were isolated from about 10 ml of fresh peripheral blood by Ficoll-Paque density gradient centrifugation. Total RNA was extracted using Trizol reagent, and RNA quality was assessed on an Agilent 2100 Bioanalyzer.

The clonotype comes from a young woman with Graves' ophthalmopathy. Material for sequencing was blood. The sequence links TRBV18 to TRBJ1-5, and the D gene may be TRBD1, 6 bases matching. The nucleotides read TGTGCCAGCTCACCAATTTCGAGGACAGACCATCAGCCCCAGCATTTT. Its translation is CASSPISRTDHQPQHF.